These 14 T cell receptor beta chains were all obtained from the same sample, sequenced in a study of T cell repertoires in ileal Crohn's disease. Data came from immunoSEQ multiplex PCR; TCRdb stores just in-frame clones and leaves some out. This table holds thousands of clones, 72% found once. The sample was ileal tissue. The receptors derive from an adult with Crohn's disease.

In its sample, this clone was seen a few times. This chain links TRBV28 with TRBJ1-2, with 8 bases fitting TRBD1. After removal of 0 bases from V and 0 bases from J, the junction contained 6 bases not matched to a gene. Germline-derived CDR1 and CDR2 are MDHEN and SYDVKM. The CDR3 consists of 17 residues. CDR3 sequence reads: CASSLWGQAASNYGYTF. The DNA for the CDR3 is TGTGCCAGCAGTTTATGGGGACAGGCTGCTTCTAACTATGGCTACACCTTC.

The chain recombines TRBV11-2 with TRBJ2-6; D is unresolved. CDR3 length equals 16 residues. V was shortened by 5 bases and J by 4 bases, with 15 bases between the two germline ends. Per germline, CDR1 SGHAT and CDR2 FQNNGV. The CDR3 here is CASSPSSGSGANVLTF. The CDR3, as DNA: TGTGCCAGCAGCCCGAGTTCGGGTTCAGGGGCCAACGTCCTGACTTTC.

This clone was seen more than once but under ten times. The chain couples TRBV5-6 to TRBJ2-7; the match to TRBD1 covers 7 bases. The V and J ends lost 6 bases and 0 bases, in that order; junction bases with no gene match: 3. The CDR3 is 13 residues long. Looked up from germline, CDR1 is SGHDT and CDR2 is YYEEEE. CDR3 loop: CASTRDSSYEQYF. The CDR3 DNA follows: TGTGCCAGCACCCGGGACAGCTCCTACGAGCAGTACTTC.

The genes are TRBV4-3 and TRBJ2-2, with 7 bases matching TRBD2. The CDR3 covers 15 residues. From germline, CDR1 is LGHNA and CDR2 YSLEER. V shed 4 bases and J 6 bases; nucleotides not matched to a gene: 8. CDR3 sequence reads: CASSLRTRLPGELFF. CDR3 coding DNA: TGCGCCAGCAGCCTGCGGACTAGGCTCCCCGGGGAGCTGTTTTTT.

The chain joins TRBV29-1 to TRBJ1-2, with 8 bases fitting TRBD1. Germline assignment: CDR1 SQVTM and CDR2 ANQGSEA. V was pared by 6 bases and J by 2 bases, with 5 bases of the junction left unmatched. The CDR3 runs to 13 residues. Here the CDR3 reads CSVADRANYGYTF. CDR3 DNA sequence: TGCAGCGTCGCGGACAGGGCCAACTATGGCTACACCTTC.

This rearrangement joins TRBV29-1 to TRBJ1-2; no reliable D call. V was clipped by 4 bases and J by 6 bases, with 9 bases between them. The CDR3 spans 11 residues. In germline, CDR1 is SQVTM, CDR2 ANQGSEA. The CDR3 sequence is CSVVSGNGYTF. The CDR3 DNA reads TGCAGCGTTGTAAGCGGTAATGGCTACACCTTC.

V gene TRBV2 combines with J gene TRBJ1-2, with D unclear. Germline CDR1 is SNHLY and CDR2 is FYNNEI. Deletions cut 1 base from V and 4 bases from J, with 7 bases between. The CDR3 is 13 residues long. The CDR3, as DNA: TGTGCCAGCAGTGAAGTAGCAACCTATGGCTACACCTTC. This sequence encodes CASSEVATYGYTF.

The genes are TRBV28 and TRBJ2-1; the match to TRBD1 covers 7 bases. V lost 4 bases to trimming and J lost 7 bases; unmatched junction nucleotides: 7. In germline, CDR1 is MDHEN, CDR2 SYDVKM. CDR3 length: 14 amino acids. Written as DNA, the CDR3 is TGTGCCAGCAGTTCCGACAGACAGGGAAATGAGCAGTTCTTC. Amino acids: CASSSDRQGNEQFF. Based on the CDR3 plus reference TRBV28 and TRBJ2-1, the full variable domain is DVKVTQSSRYLVKRTGEKVFLECVQDMDHENMFWYRQDPGLGLRLIYFSYDVKMKEKGDIPEGYSVSREKKERFSLILESASTNQTSMYLCASSSDRQGNEQFFGPGTRLTVL.

V usage is TRBV13 and J usage is TRBJ2-3, with 13 bases matching TRBD2. Unmatched junction bases numbered 5, after V lost 4 bases and J lost 7 bases. Germline V gene lookup returns CDR1 PRHDT and CDR2 FYEKMQ (reference sequence). The CDR3 runs 15 residues. The CDR3 region has the DNA TGTGCCAGCAGCTATCGGACTAGCGGGAGCAATACGCAGTATTTT. Translating gives CASSYRTSGSNTQYF.

The rearrangement uses TRBV30 and TRBJ2-7; 8 bases align to TRBD1. The CDR3 has 14 residues. V shed 2 bases and J 3 bases; nucleotides not matched to a gene: 6. Looked up from germline, CDR1 is GTSNPN and CDR2 is SVGIG (reference sequence). The CDR3 DNA follows: TGTGCCTGGAGTCCAGGGGGCGGTAACTACGAGCAGTACTTC. Its translation: CAWSPGGGNYEQYF.

This chain links TRBV6-1 with TRBJ2-3; 8 bases are a match to TRBD2. CDR1 is MNHNS, CDR2 SASEGT, per germline. J gave up 4 bases and V 7 bases, and 7 bases lay outside the gene matches. The CDR3 is made up of 14 amino acids. The CDR3 loop is CASIAGGSSDTQYF. CDR3 nucleotide sequence: TGTGCCAGCATTGCGGGGGGATCGTCAGATACGCAGTATTTT.

J is TRBJ1-4 and V is TRBV13; TRBD1 might be the D (6 bases). V dropped 4 bases and J dropped 7 bases, with 19 bases sitting between them. CDR1 is PRHDT and CDR2 is FYEKMQ in the germline V gene (reference sequence). The length of the CDR3 is 16 residues. CDR3 region: CASSSTRRGWGEKLFF. CDR3 sequence (DNA): TGTGCCAGCAGCTCCACCCGCAGGGGTTGGGGTGAAAAACTGTTTTTT.

The V gene is TRBV28, the J gene TRBJ2-7; 9 bases align to TRBD2. This CDR3 spans 16 amino acids. V gave up 5 bases and J gave up 4 bases; unmatched junction bases: 12. Germline CDR1 reads MDHEN; CDR2 reads SYDVKM. DNA for the CDR3: TGTGCCAGCAGTCCCGTTGATAGCGGGAGATTGTACGAGCAGTACTTC. This translates into CASSPVDSGRLYEQYF.

The chain recombines TRBV28 with TRBJ1-1, with 7 bases aligning to TRBD1. The V segment lost 8 bases and the J segment 6 bases; nucleotides outside the gene matches: 18. The germline V gene encodes CDR1 MDHEN and CDR2 SYDVKM. The CDR3 is made up of 16 amino acids. The CDR3 DNA reads as TGTGCCAGCGCTCGTCTTGGGGCAGGGGGAGTTTCTGAAGCTTTCTTT. It translates to CASARLGAGGVSEAFF.